This T cell receptor (beta chain) was documented in a study of CD8+ T cells in alopecia areata. RNA extraction and reverse transcription yielded cDNA as sequencing template. Clones were read by immunoSEQ multiplex PCR, and TCRdb kept only the in-frame ones, dropping some. Here the sample spans some 110,000 clones, approximately 60% being singletons. The CDR3 spans 15 residues. The V gene end was trimmed by 8 bases and the J gene end by 6 bases; junction bases not matched to a gene: 14. The germline CDR1 and CDR2 sequences are MNHEY and SVGAGI. The sequenced sample was CD4+ T cells sorted from blood. This receptor was identified in a human donor in good health. The chain has TRBV6-5 and TRBJ2-3; TRBD2 matches 7 bases. The chain's CDR3 is CASSLRGGGSDTQYF. The CDR3 DNA reads TGTGCCAGCTCCTTGCGGGGCGGGGGATCGGATACGCAGTATTTT.